This entry lists 8 T cell receptor beta chains sequenced from one sample in a study of PD-L1 blockade in urothelial cancer. Time point defined: pretreatment peripheral blood. Profiled with immunoSEQ multiplex PCR; TCRdb holds only in-frame clones, not every one. The sample holds around 70,000 clones, almost 90% seen once. The sample consisted of PBMCs, taken around atezolizumab (anti-PD-L1) treatment. The receptors originated from a man between 65 and 85 years old with urothelial cancer.

This chain uses TRBV5-5 with TRBJ2-4, with no clear D. V lost 0 bases and J 3 bases, leaving 10 bases between the germline ends. The CDR3 totals 15 residues. Germline-derived CDR1 and CDR2 are SGHKS and YYEKEE (reference sequence). CDR3 protein: CASSLGARVKNIQYF. The DNA for the CDR3 is TGTGCCAGCAGCTTGGGGGCTCGAGTCAAAAACATTCAGTACTTC.

The chain has TRBV9 and TRBJ1-1; D is unclear. V lost 4 bases and J lost 0, with 10 bases in between. Germline CDR1 SGDLS, CDR2 YYNGEE. The CDR3 runs to 14 residues. Here the CDR3 reads CASSPSRMNTEAFF. The CDR3 DNA is TGTGCCAGCAGCCCCTCCAGGATGAACACTGAAGCTTTCTTT.

This chain links TRBV6-5 with TRBJ1-1; D possibly corresponds to TRBD1 (6 bases). V dropped 2 bases and J dropped 8 bases, with 12 bases sitting between them. Germline V gives CDR1 MNHEY, CDR2 SVGAGI. The CDR3 spans 13 residues. The CDR3 nucleotides read TGTGCCAGCAGTTACCATGGCGGACAGGAAGCTTTCTTT. Protein product: CASSYHGGQEAFF.

The chain combines TRBV5-6 with TRBJ2-7; 7 nucleotides agree with TRBD1. Germline values: CDR1 SGHDT, CDR2 YYEEEE. The CDR3 is 17 amino acids. V was pared by 1 base and J by 3 bases, with 13 bases of the junction left unmatched. The CDR3 coding sequence is TGTGCCAGCAGCTTGCAGGGGGATTCGGTTTTTGGCTACGAGCAGTACTTC. Translation: CASSLQGDSVFGYEQYF.

CDR3 in DNA: TGCGCCAGCAGCTCGCCCGGGAGTTTGTATACGCAGTATTTT. Amino acids: CASSSPGSLYTQYF. The V and J genes are TRBV5-1 and TRBJ2-3; weak D call: TRBD2 (6 bases). Trimming removed 3 bases from V and 7 bases from J, with 15 bases in between. There are 14 residues in the CDR3. The germline CDR1 and CDR2 sequences are SGHRS and YFSETQ. The full variable domain, completed using reference TRBV5-1 and TRBJ2-3, is KAGVTQTPRYLIKTRGQQVTLSCSPISGHRSVSWYQQTPGQGLQFLFEYFSETQRNKGNFPGRFSGRQFSNSRSEMNVSTLELGDSALYLCASSSPGSLYTQYFGPGTRLTVL.

This chain uses TRBV30 with TRBJ2-2; TRBD2 aligns across 9 bases. The CDR3 spans 14 residues. The germline gives CDR1 GTSNPN, CDR2 SVGIG (reference sequence). After removal of 7 bases from V and 3 bases from J, the junction contained 6 bases not matched to a gene. The CDR3 DNA sequence: TGTGCCTTTTCGACTAGCGGATACACCGGGGAGCTGTTTTTT. This gives the protein CAFSTSGYTGELFF.

The V call is TRBV10-3, the J call TRBJ2-1, with 7 bases matching TRBD2. J was trimmed by 0 bases and V by 2 bases; bases with no gene match: 1. The CDR3 is made up of 15 amino acids. Per germline, CDR1 ENHRY and CDR2 SYGVKD. The CDR3 protein is CAISEGGSSYNEQFF. The CDR3 DNA follows: TGTGCCATCAGTGAGGGCGGGAGCTCCTACAATGAGCAGTTCTTC.

The rearrangement uses TRBV5-4 and TRBJ2-7, with TRBD2 matching 7 bases. There are 14 residues in the CDR3. V was clipped by 4 bases and J by 2 bases; unmatched bases: 6. Germline lookup yields CDR1 SGHNT and CDR2 YYREEE (reference sequence). CDR3 sequence: CASSPLGGTYEQYF. The CDR3 coding sequence is TGTGCCAGCAGCCCCCTCGGGGGGACCTACGAGCAGTACTTC.